The next 30 T cell receptor beta chains were all read from a single sample in a study of T cells after yellow fever vaccination. Via MiXCR, TCRdb re-called the 5' RACE reads, giving one row per CDR3 protein. Among 400,000 to 450,000 distinct CDR3 sequences, 15% to 20% were seen once, and the ten largest hold roughly 19%. The input for sequencing was PBMCs, taken before the yellow fever booster vaccination. These TCRs come from a man aged 18 to 29 who received the YFV17D yellow fever vaccine.

The chain's CDR3 is CASSPTQGNEQFF. CDR3 sequence (DNA): TGTGCCAGCAGTCCTACACAGGGCAATGAGCAGTTCTTC. The genes are TRBV12-3 or TRBV12-4 and TRBJ2-1; D perhaps matches TRBD1 (6 bases). The CDR3 totals 13 residues. V lost 5 bases to trimming and J lost 6 bases, with 11 bases between them.

CDR3 residues: CASSYPVREGEQFF. CDR3 DNA: TGTGCCAGCAGCTACCCCGTCCGAGAGGGGGAGCAGTTCTTC. This chain uses TRBV7-2 with TRBJ2-1; D assignment may be TRBD1 or TRBD2 (5 bases each). Per germline, CDR1 SGHTA and CDR2 FQGNSA. The V end lost 4 bases, the J end lost 10 bases, and 17 bases lay between the germline ends. CDR3 length: 14 amino acids.

This clonotype was counted only a few times. The V gene is TRBV5-1, the J gene TRBJ2-3, with 7 positions matching TRBD2. Germline loops: CDR1 SGHRS, CDR2 YFSETQ. This CDR3 has 16 residues. V lost 3 bases and J lost 0; bases outside the gene matches: 7. CDR3 amino acids: CASSWQAGLSTDTQYF. Here the CDR3 DNA reads TGCGCCAGCAGCTGGCAAGCGGGGCTGAGCACAGATACGCAGTATTTT.

This clonotype showed up just a few times. A much more abundant neighbour one base away suggests this may be a read error. The chain is built from TRBV7-8 and TRBJ2-6; D call uncertain. The CDR3 contains 14 residues. V was trimmed by 5 bases and J by 0 bases, leaving 5 bases between them. From germline, CDR1 is SGHVS and CDR2 FQNEAQ. For the CDR3, the DNA is TGTGCCAGCAGCCTCATCTCTGGGGCCAACGTCCTGACTTTC. Its protein is CASSLISGANVLTF.

The J gene is TRBJ1-1, the V gene TRBV5-1; D remains ambiguous. The CDR3 spans 11 residues. The V gene's germline CDR1 is SGHRS and CDR2 YFSETQ. V was trimmed by 3 bases and J by 10 bases, leaving 10 bases between them. This CDR3 is CASSSDVGAFF. The CDR3 DNA reads TGCGCCAGCAGCTCGGACGTGGGAGCTTTCTTT. Drawing the rest from reference TRBV5-1 and TRBJ1-1, the complete variable domain is KAGVTQTPRYLIKTRGQQVTLSCSPISGHRSVSWYQQTPGQGLQFLFEYFSETQRNKGNFPGRFSGRQFSNSRSEMNVSTLELGDSALYLCASSSDVGAFFGQGTRLTVV.

The sample holds a few counts of this clonotype. This CDR3 is CASSLGAGVLYF. Here the CDR3 DNA reads TGTGCCAGCAGTTTAGGAGCGGGGGTGTTGTACTTC. The rearrangement links TRBV27 to TRBJ2-5, with 8 bases identical to TRBD2. The CDR3 loop spans 12 amino acids. Germline-derived CDR1 and CDR2 are MNHEY and SMNVEV (reference sequence). With V trimmed by 2 bases and J by 13 bases, 6 bases remained unmatched.

This clonotype has a handful of counts. The rearrangement links TRBV9 to TRBJ2-3, with D perhaps TRBD1 or TRBD2 (5 bases each). The CDR3 spans 16 residues. Per the germline V gene, CDR1 is SGDLS and CDR2 is YYNGEE. Trimming removed 0 bases at V and 4 bases at J, with 15 bases between. DNA for the CDR3: TGTGCCAGCAGCGTAGCCGGGGCGCGGGTTCCAGATACGCAGTATTTT. As protein: CASSVAGARVPDTQYF.

This clonotype was counted between two and nine times. J is TRBJ2-7 and V is TRBV5-1, with D possibly matching TRBD2 (5 bases). The CDR3 extends over 13 amino acids. The germline CDR1 and CDR2 sequences are SGHRS and YFSETQ. V was pared by 0 bases and J by 5 bases, with 9 bases between. In DNA form, the CDR3 reads TGCGCCAGCAGCTTGGGGACTGGGGACGAGCAGTACTTC. Protein sequence: CASSLGTGDEQYF.

The J gene is TRBJ1-2, the V gene TRBV5-1, with 9 bases aligning to TRBD1. The germline V gene encodes CDR1 SGHRS and CDR2 YFSETQ. The length of the CDR3 is 14 residues. V was pared by 0 bases and J by 7 bases, with 4 bases of the junction left unmatched. The CDR3 spells CASSLVGQGSGYTF. In DNA form, the CDR3 reads TGCGCCAGCAGCTTGGTCGGACAGGGGTCTGGCTACACCTTC.

The CDR3 loop reads CASSFRLAGAAQYF. The CDR3 DNA reads as TGCGCCAGCAGCTTCCGTCTAGCGGGGGCCGCGCAGTATTTT. The rearrangement links TRBV5-1 to TRBJ2-3; the match to TRBD2 covers 10 bases. The J segment lost 10 bases and the V segment lost 2 bases, leaving 7 bases of the junction unmatched. The CDR3 loop spans 14 amino acids. Germline CDR1 reads SGHRS; CDR2 reads YFSETQ.

V and J are TRBV9 and TRBJ2-3; 8 bases line up with TRBD2. The CDR3 runs 14 residues. V was clipped by 4 bases and J by 6 bases; unmatched bases: 7. Per germline, CDR1 SGDLS and CDR2 YYNGEE. The CDR3 nucleotides read TGTGCCAGCAGCTACGGGGGGGCCAGGGATACGCAGTATTTT. It codes for CASSYGGARDTQYF.

The table lists this clonotype with a few counts. The chain links TRBV6-5 to TRBJ2-3; D remains ambiguous. The CDR3 is 14 amino acids. The V and J ends lost 7 bases and 1 base respectively, with 12 bases between them. CDR1 and CDR2 (germline): MNHEY, SVGAGI. CDR3 nucleotides: TGTGCCAGCATGGTGAACGGACGCACAGATACGCAGTATTTT. This gives the protein CASMVNGRTDTQYF.

This clonotype has a handful of counts. This CDR3 reads CASSRGQGYNEKLFF. The CDR3 region has the DNA TGTGCCAGCAGCCGAGGACAGGGGTATAATGAAAAACTGTTTTTT. This chain uses TRBV7-6 with TRBJ1-4, with 9 bases fitting TRBD1. CDR1 is SGHVS, CDR2 FNYEAQ, per germline. CDR3 length: 15 residues. V was pared by 5 bases and J by 4 bases, with 5 bases of the junction left unmatched. Together with reference TRBV7-6 and TRBJ1-4, the CDR3 gives the full variable domain: GAGVSQSPRYKVTKRGQDVALRCDPISGHVSLYWYRQALGQGPEFLTYFNYEAQQDKSGLPNDRFSAERPEGSISTLTIQRTEQRDSAMYRCASSRGQGYNEKLFFGSGTQLSVL.

The chain combines TRBV4-1 with TRBJ1-4, with D uncertain. V was cut by 3 bases and J by 7 bases, with 12 bases left in between. Germline values: CDR1 MGHRA, CDR2 YSYEKL. CDR3 size: 14 residues. The chain's CDR3 is CASSQLERSEKLFF. CDR3 DNA: TGCGCCAGCAGCCAGCTAGAAAGGTCTGAAAAACTGTTTTTT.

A few counts support this clonotype. CDR3 in amino acids: CASSTSARAWAEAFF. The CDR3 nucleotides read TGTGCCAGCAGTACTTCTGCAAGGGCCTGGGCTGAAGCTTTCTTT. The chain couples TRBV12-3 or TRBV12-4 to TRBJ1-1; D is unclear. The CDR3 totals 15 residues. The ends were cut back, 5 bases at V and 6 bases at J, with 19 bases in the middle.

A few counts support this clonotype. This sequence joins TRBV6-6 and TRBJ2-7; tentative D call: TRBD2 (5 bases). The CDR3 covers 13 residues. Germline CDR1 reads MNHNY; CDR2 reads SVGAGI (reference sequence). Trimming took off 0 bases at V and 7 bases at J, with 10 bases between the two ends. The CDR3 region has the DNA TGTGCCAGCAGTTACTCTCGAACGGGGGAGCAGTACGTC. It encodes CASSYSRTGEQYV.

This clonotype occurred a few times. J is TRBJ2-1 and V is TRBV7-2, with TRBD1 matching over 9 bases. Losses at the gene ends were 2 bases for V and 5 bases for J; bases not matched to a gene: 4. Germline CDR1 SGHTA, CDR2 FQGNSA. The length of the CDR3 is 15 residues. CDR3 sequence (DNA): TGTGCCAGCAGCTTACTGGGACAGGGAAACAATGAGCAGTTCTTC. Translated: CASSLLGQGNNEQFF.

In its sample, this clonotype was seen a few times. The J gene is TRBJ2-2, the V gene TRBV5-5; weak D call: TRBD2 (6 bases). Per the germline V gene, CDR1 is SGHKS and CDR2 is YYEKEE (reference sequence). Deletions cut 0 bases from V and 6 bases from J, with 9 bases between. This CDR3 has 14 amino acids. The DNA for the CDR3 is TGTGCCAGCAGCTTGGGGGGGGTGTCCGGGGAGCTGTTTTTT. This gives the protein CASSLGGVSGELFF.

In its sample, this clonotype was seen a few times. This rearrangement joins TRBV7-2 to TRBJ2-7; tentative D call: TRBD1 (6 bases). The CDR3 runs 16 residues. Trimming took 2 bases from V and 9 from J, leaving 23 bases between them. Germline V gene lookup returns CDR1 SGHTA and CDR2 FQGNSA. This CDR3 is CASSLQGTGSRSMQYF. The CDR3 nucleotides are TGTGCCAGCAGCTTACAGGGGACCGGTTCCCGATCGATGCAGTACTTC.

The chain couples TRBV20-1 to TRBJ1-1; TRBD1 is a possible D gene (6 bases). Deletions cut 0 bases from V and 2 bases from J, with 16 bases between. The CDR3 runs to 16 residues. Germline CDR1 reads DFQATT; CDR2 reads SNEGSKA (reference sequence). The CDR3: CSARERTGLQNTEAFF. CDR3 nucleotide sequence: TGCAGTGCTAGAGAACGAACAGGGTTACAAAACACTGAAGCTTTCTTT.

This chain joins TRBV5-4 and TRBJ2-7, with D unclear. The germline V gene has CDR1 SGHNT and CDR2 YYREEE (reference sequence). The CDR3 is 13 residues long. V was cut by 3 bases and J by 5 bases, with 12 bases left in between. The CDR3 DNA reads TGTGCCAGCAGCTGGAGCATGGGGAACGAGCAGTACGTC. Protein: CASSWSMGNEQYV.

This clonotype was seen at least ten times. The chain links TRBV5-1 to TRBJ2-4, with 11 bases matching TRBD2. Germline CDR1 reads SGHRS; CDR2 reads YFSETQ. This CDR3 is built from 14 residues. Trimming took 4 bases from V and 6 from J; bases not matched to a gene: 3. The chain's CDR3 is CASSATSGGNIQYF. The CDR3, as DNA: TGCGCCAGCAGCGCTACTAGCGGGGGAAACATTCAGTACTTC.

This clonotype came up a few times. This chain connects TRBV7-6 to TRBJ1-3; 7 bases fit TRBD1. Germline CDR1 reads SGHVS; CDR2 reads FNYEAQ. The junction had 4 bases not matched to a gene; V was cut back by 1 base and J by 4 bases. The CDR3 runs to 15 residues. CDR3: CASSLGRGSGNTIYF. The CDR3 DNA reads as TGTGCCAGCAGCTTAGGCAGGGGGTCAGGAAACACCATATATTTT.

The table lists this clonotype with a few counts. The chain combines TRBV6-5 with TRBJ1-3; the match to TRBD1 covers 7 bases. CDR1 and CDR2 (germline): MNHEY, SVGAGI. This CDR3 spans 16 amino acids. Germline trimming cut 5 bases from V and 4 bases from J; bases unmatched to any gene: 11. The CDR3 DNA is TGTGCCAGCAGTCGAAAAGCCGGGACAGCCGGAAACACCATATATTTT. Amino acids: CASSRKAGTAGNTIYF.

This clonotype was picked up a small number of times. CDR3 sequence: CASSLAPGLSDEQFF. CDR3 nucleotides: TGCGCCAGCAGCTTGGCCCCGGGTTTGAGCGATGAGCAGTTCTTC. The chain recombines TRBV5-1 with TRBJ2-1; the D is unclear. The CDR3 covers 15 residues. In germline, CDR1 is SGHRS, CDR2 YFSETQ. Trimming stripped 0 bases from V and 8 bases from J, with 15 bases between.

The rearrangement uses TRBV20-1 and TRBJ2-3; a weak D match, TRBD1 (6 bases). The CDR3 spans 14 residues. The V and J ends lost 6 bases and 3 bases respectively, with 16 bases between them. Germline CDR1 reads DFQATT; CDR2 reads SNEGSKA (reference sequence). The CDR3 coding sequence is TGCAGTGCAAGGACAGATCCCTGGACAGATACGCAGTATTTT. Its translation is CSARTDPWTDTQYF.

The chain carries TRBV20-1 and TRBJ2-4; a weak D match, TRBD2 (6 bases). V was clipped by 4 bases and J by 1 base, with 17 bases between them. CDR1 and CDR2 (germline): DFQATT, SNEGSKA (reference sequence). The CDR3 is 16 amino acids. The CDR3 DNA is TGCAGTGCTAACTTTCAGCGGGCGTCGGCCAAAAACATTCAGTACTTC. This translates into CSANFQRASAKNIQYF.

J is TRBJ2-3 and V is TRBV7-3; TRBD1 is a possible D gene (5 bases). Germline V CDR1 and CDR2: SGHTA, FQGTGA. The V end lost 3 bases, the J end lost 3 bases, and 13 bases lay between the germline ends. The CDR3 contains 15 residues. DNA for the CDR3: TGTGCCAGCAGCTTGGGGCAGGGCACTACAGATACGCAGTATTTT. Its translation is CASSLGQGTTDTQYF.

In this sample, this clonotype turned up a few times. The gene calls are TRBV18 and TRBJ2-3, with TRBD1 matching over 9 bases. This CDR3 spans 14 amino acids. With 3 bases clipped from V and 5 bases from J, the junction kept 3 bases outside the gene matches. Germline CDR1 and CDR2: KGHSH and LQKENI. The CDR3 coding sequence is TGTGCCAGCTCACCCCGGACAGGGGAAGATACGCAGTATTTT. Protein product: CASSPRTGEDTQYF.

In this sample, this clonotype turned up many times. The gene calls are TRBV5-6 and TRBJ2-3; no clear D gene. V was cut by 2 bases and J by 6 bases, with 4 bases left in between. Germline lookup yields CDR1 SGHDT and CDR2 YYEEEE. The CDR3 runs 11 residues. CDR3 bases: TGTGCCAGCAGCTTTCTGGATACGCAGTATTTT. The encoded protein is CASSFLDTQYF.